Detailed here is one TCR beta chain. The data originate from a study of blood T cell repertoires in COVID-19. Study in general: COVID-19 samples, acute and convalescent, were from the United States, Italy and Spain. Sources were T cells, B-cell-depleted T cells, or PBMCs; the material itself was cDNA or gDNA.

Recruited during active infection, patients (from Seattle) were subsequently followed longitudinally. Germline loops: CDR1 KGHSH, CDR2 LQKENI. Unmatched junction bases numbered 1, after V lost 0 bases and J lost 4 bases. The CDR3 covers 15 residues. Original handling: The assay estimated nucleated cells by amplifying reference gene primers. Produced via immunoSEQ multiplex PCR; TCRdb's table is partial and in-frame only. V, J and clone size reflect that table, while D and trimming were determined from the DNA. The sample contains roughly 140,000 clones, 75% to 90% of which appear only once. Material: peripheral blood. The chain recombines TRBV18 with TRBJ1-4, with 8 bases identical to TRBD1. This TCR derives from a woman aged 60 to 75 with COVID-19, enrolled during active disease. The CDR3: CASSPPTGVNEKLFF. In nucleotides, the CDR3 is TGTGCCAGCTCACCACCGACAGGGGTTAATGAAAAACTGTTTTTT.